What follows describes a single T cell receptor (beta chain). Looked up from germline, CDR1 is LNHDA and CDR2 is SQIVND (reference sequence). This CDR3 region has 14 residues. V was clipped by 5 bases and J by 2 bases, with 10 bases between them. This sample was taken from a study of blood T cell repertoires in COVID-19. As for the study in general: PBMCs, B-cell-depleted T cells, or T cells provided the cDNA or gDNA that made up the material.

Authors' analysis steps: The authors estimated nucleated cell counts from reference gene primer amplification. The protocol was immunoSEQ multiplex PCR, while the TCRdb copy is restricted to in-frame clones and leaves out a portion. V and J calls and clone size are those listed in that table; D and trimming were worked out from the DNA. The sample contains around 200,000 clones, 84% of which appear only once. The sample comprised peripheral blood. The receptor comes from a human donor with acute or convalescent COVID-19. The donor label of this sample is uncertain. The rearrangement links TRBV19 to TRBJ1-5; D remains ambiguous. Here the CDR3 DNA reads TGTGCCAGTAGTCTCAGCGGGGGCAATCAGCCCCAGCATTTT. Residues: CASSLSGGNQPQHF.